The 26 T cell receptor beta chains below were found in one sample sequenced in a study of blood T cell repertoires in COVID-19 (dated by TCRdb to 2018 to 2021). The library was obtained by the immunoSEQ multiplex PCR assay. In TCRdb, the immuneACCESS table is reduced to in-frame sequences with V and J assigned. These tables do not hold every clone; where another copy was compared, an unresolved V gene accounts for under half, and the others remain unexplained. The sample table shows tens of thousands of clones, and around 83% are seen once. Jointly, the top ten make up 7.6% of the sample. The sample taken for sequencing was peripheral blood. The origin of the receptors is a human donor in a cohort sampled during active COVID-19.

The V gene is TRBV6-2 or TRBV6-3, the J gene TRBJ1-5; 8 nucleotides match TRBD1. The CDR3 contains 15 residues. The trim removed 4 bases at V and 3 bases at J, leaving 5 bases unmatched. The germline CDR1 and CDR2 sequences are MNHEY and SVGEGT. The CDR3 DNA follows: TGTGCCAGCAGTTCTCCGGGACAGGTCAATCAGCCCCAGCATTTT. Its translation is CASSSPGQVNQPQHF.

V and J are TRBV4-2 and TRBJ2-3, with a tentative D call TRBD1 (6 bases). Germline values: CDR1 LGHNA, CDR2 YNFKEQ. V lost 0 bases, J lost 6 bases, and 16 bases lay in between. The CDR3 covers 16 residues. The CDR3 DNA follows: TGTGCCAGCAGCCAAGAGGAAAAGGGGGTTACGGATACGCAGTATTTT. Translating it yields CASSQEEKGVTDTQYF.

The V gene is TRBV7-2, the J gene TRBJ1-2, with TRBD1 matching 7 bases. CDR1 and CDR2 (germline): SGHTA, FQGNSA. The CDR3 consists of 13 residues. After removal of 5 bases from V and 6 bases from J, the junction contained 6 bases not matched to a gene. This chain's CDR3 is CASSPQGGNGYTF. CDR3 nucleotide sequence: TGTGCCAGCAGCCCTCAGGGGGGAAATGGCTACACCTTC.

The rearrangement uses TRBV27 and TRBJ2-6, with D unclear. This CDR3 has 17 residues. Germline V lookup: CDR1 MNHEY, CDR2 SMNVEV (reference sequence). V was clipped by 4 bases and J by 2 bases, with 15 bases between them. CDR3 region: CASSSQSPKPGANVLTF. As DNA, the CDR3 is TGTGCCAGCAGTTCCCAATCCCCCAAGCCTGGGGCCAACGTCCTGACTTTC. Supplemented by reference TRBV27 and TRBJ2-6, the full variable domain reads EAQVTQNPRYLITVTGKKLTVTCSQNMNHEYMSWYRQDPGLGLRQIYYSMNVEVTDKGDVPEGYKVSRKEKRNFPLILESPSPNQTSLYFCASSSQSPKPGANVLTFGAGSRLTVL.

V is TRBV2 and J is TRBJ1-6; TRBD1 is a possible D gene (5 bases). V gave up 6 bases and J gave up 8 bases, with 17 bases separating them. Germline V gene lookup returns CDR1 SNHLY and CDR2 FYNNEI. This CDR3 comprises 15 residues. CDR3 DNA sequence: TGTGCCAGCAGCGCGGCCCGGGGGGACCATTCACCCCTCCACTTT. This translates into CASSAARGDHSPLHF. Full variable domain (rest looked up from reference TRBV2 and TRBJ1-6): EPEVTQTPSHQVTQMGQEVILRCVPISNHLYFYWYRQILGQKVEFLVSFYNNEISEKSEIFDDQFSVERPDGSNFTLKIRSTKLEDSAMYFCASSAARGDHSPLHFGNGTRLTVT.

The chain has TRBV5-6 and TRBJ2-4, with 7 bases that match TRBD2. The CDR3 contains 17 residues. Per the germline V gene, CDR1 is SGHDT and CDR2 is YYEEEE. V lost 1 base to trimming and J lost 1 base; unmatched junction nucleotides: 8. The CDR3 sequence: CASSLTAGEAAKNIQYF. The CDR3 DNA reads TGTGCCAGCAGCTTGACTGCGGGAGAGGCGGCCAAAAACATTCAGTACTTC.

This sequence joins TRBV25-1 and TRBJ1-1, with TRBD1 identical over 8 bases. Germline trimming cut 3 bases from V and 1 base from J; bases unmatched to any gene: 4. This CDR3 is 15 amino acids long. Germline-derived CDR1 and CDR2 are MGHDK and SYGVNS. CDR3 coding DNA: TGTGCCAGCAGTGATCCCCAGGGGGCGAACACTGAAGCTTTCTTT. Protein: CASSDPQGANTEAFF. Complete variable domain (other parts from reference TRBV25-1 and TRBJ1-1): EADIYQTPRYLVIGTGKKITLECSQTMGHDKMYWYQQDPGMELHLIHYSYGVNSTEKGDLSSESTVSRIRTEHFPLTLESARPSHTSQYLCASSDPQGANTEAFFGQGTRLTVV.

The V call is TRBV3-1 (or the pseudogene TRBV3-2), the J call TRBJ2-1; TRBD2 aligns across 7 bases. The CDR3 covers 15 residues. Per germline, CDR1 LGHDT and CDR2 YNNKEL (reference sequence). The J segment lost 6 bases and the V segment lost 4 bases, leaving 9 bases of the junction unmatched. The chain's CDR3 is CASSPGGRAANEQFF. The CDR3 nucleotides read TGTGCCAGCAGCCCCGGAGGGAGGGCCGCCAATGAGCAGTTCTTC.

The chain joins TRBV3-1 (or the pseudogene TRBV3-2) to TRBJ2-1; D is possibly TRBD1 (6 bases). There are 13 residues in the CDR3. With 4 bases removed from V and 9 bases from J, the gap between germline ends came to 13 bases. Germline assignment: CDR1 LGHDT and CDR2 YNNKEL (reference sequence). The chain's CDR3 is CASSPTGLAEQFF. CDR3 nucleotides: TGTGCCAGCAGCCCTACAGGGTTGGCTGAGCAGTTCTTC.

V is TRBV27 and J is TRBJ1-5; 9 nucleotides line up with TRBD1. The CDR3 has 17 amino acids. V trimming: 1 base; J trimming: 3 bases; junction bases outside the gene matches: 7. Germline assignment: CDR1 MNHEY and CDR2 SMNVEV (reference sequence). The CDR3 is CASSLYGTGIDNQPQHF. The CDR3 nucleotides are TGTGCCAGCAGTTTATATGGGACAGGGATAGACAATCAGCCCCAGCATTTT.

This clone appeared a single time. The CDR3 nucleotides are TGTGCCAGCAGTTATTTGGGACTAGGTTTCGAGCAGTTCTTC. Translation: CASSYLGLGFEQFF. The chain is built from TRBV6-5 and TRBJ2-1, with TRBD2 matching 8 bases. The CDR3 consists of 14 residues. The J segment lost 10 bases and the V segment lost 3 bases, leaving 8 bases of the junction unmatched. Germline CDR1 and CDR2: MNHEY and SVGAGI.

CDR3 region: CASRDTGSSYEQYF. The CDR3 DNA follows: TGTGCCAGCAGGGACACAGGGAGCTCCTACGAGCAGTACTTC. V usage is TRBV6-5 and J usage is TRBJ2-7; possibly TRBD1 for D (6 bases). V lost 6 bases and J 0 bases, leaving 12 bases between the germline ends. The germline gives CDR1 MNHEY, CDR2 SVGAGI. CDR3 size: 14 residues.

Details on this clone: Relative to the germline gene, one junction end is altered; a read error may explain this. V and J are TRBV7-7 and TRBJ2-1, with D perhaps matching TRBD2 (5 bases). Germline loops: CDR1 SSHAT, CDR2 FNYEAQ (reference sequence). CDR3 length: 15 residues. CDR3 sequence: CASSLDGGGNDEQFF. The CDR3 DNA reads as TGTGCTAGCAGCTTAGACGGAGGAGGTAACGATGAGCAGTTCTTC. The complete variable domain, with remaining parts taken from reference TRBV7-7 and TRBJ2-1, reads GAGVSQSPRYKVTKRGQDVTLRCDPISSHATLYWYQQALGQGPEFLTYFNYEAQPDKSGLPSDRFSAERPEGSISTLTIQRTEQRDSAMYRCASSLDGGGNDEQFFGPGTRLTVL.

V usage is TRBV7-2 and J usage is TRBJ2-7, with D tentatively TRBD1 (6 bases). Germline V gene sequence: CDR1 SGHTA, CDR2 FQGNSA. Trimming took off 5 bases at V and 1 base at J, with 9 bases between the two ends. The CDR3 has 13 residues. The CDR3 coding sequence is TGTGCCAGCAGCCGACAGGCTTCCTACGAGCAGTACTTC. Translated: CASSRQASYEQYF.

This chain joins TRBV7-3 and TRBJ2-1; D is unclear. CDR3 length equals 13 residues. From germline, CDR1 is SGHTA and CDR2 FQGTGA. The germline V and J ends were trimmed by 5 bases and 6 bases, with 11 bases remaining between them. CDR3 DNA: TGTGCCAGCAGCCCAGTTCCGGGCAATGAGCAGTTCTTC. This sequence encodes CASSPVPGNEQFF.

This CDR3 reads CASSQDQGMGEQFF. The CDR3 DNA reads as TGCGCCAGCAGCCAAGATCAGGGAATGGGAGAGCAGTTCTTC. The rearrangement links TRBV4-1 to TRBJ2-1, with D possibly matching TRBD1 (5 bases). With 0 bases removed from V and 10 bases from J, the gap between germline ends came to 13 bases. The CDR3 has 14 residues. CDR1 is MGHRA and CDR2 is YSYEKL in the germline V gene.

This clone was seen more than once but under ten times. CDR3 bases: TGTGCCAGCAGCTTTCAGGGGGCTGGGGGAAACACCATATATTTT. Amino acids: CASSFQGAGGNTIYF. The gene calls are TRBV7-2 and TRBJ1-3, with TRBD1 matching 8 bases. The CDR3 totals 15 residues. Trimming removed 3 bases from V and 4 bases from J; junction bases left unmatched: 5. Germline V gene lookup returns CDR1 SGHTA and CDR2 FQGNSA.

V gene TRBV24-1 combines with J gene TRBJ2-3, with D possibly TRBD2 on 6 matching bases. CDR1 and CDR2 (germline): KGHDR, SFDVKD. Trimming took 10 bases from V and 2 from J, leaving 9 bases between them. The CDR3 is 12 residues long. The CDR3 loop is CATRGNTDTQYF. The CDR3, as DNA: TGTGCCACTCGCGGGAACACAGATACGCAGTATTTT.

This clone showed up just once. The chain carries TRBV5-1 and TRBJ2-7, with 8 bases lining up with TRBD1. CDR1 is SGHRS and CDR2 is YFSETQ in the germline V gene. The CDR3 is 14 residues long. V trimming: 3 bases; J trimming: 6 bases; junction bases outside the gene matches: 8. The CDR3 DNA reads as TGCGCCAGCAGCTCCTTAAGGACAGGGTCCGAGCAGTACTTC. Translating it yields CASSSLRTGSEQYF.

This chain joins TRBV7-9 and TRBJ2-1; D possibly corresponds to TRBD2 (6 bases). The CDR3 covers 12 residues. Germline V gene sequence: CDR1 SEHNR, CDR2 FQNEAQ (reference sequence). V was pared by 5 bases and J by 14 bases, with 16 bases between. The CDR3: CASSHSGFEEFF. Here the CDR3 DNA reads TGTGCCAGCAGCCATAGCGGTTTCGAGGAGTTCTTC.

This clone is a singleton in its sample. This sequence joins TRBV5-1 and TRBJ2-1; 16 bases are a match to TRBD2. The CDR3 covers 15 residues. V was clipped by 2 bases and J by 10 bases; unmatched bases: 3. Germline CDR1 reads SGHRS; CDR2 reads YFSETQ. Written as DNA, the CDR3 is TGCGCCAGCAGCTTCGGGACTAGCGGGAGGGGGGAGCAGTTCTTC. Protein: CASSFGTSGRGEQFF.

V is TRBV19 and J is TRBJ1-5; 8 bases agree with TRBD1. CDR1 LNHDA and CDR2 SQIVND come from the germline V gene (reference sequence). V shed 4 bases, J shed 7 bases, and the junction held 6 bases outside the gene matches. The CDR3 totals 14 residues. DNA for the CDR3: TGTGCCAGTAGTACTGGACAGGGAGGGCAGCCCCAGCATTTT. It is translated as CASSTGQGGQPQHF.

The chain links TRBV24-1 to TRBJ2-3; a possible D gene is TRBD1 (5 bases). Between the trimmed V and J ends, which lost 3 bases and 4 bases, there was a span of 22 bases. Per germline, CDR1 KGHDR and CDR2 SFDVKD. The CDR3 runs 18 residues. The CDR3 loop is CATSDQPGRASGPDTQYF. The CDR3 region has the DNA TGTGCCACCAGTGATCAGCCGGGCAGGGCCTCTGGGCCAGATACGCAGTATTTT.

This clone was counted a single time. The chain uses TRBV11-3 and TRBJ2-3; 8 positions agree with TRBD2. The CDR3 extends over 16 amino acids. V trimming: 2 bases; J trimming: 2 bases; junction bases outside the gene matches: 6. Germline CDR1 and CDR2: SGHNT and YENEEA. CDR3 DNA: TGTGCCAGCAGCTTAAGAGGGACTAGGGCCACAGATACGCAGTATTTT. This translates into CASSLRGTRATDTQYF.

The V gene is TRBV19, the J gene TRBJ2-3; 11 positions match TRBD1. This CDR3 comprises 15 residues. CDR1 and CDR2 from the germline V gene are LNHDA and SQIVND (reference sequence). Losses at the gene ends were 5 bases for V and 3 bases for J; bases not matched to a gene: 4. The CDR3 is CASSPWDRGTDTQYF. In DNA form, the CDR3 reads TGTGCCAGTAGTCCTTGGGACAGGGGGACAGATACGCAGTATTTT.

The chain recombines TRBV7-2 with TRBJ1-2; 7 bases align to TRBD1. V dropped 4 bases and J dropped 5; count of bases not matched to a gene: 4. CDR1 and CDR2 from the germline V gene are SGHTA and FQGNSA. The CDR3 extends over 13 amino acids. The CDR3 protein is CASSSDRRYGYTF. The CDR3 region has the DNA TGTGCCAGCAGCTCGGACAGGAGGTATGGCTACACCTTC. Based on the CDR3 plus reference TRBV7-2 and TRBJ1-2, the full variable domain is GAGVSQSPSNKVTEKGKDVELRCDPISGHTALYWYRQSLGQGLEFLIYFQGNSAPDKSGLPSDRFSAERTGGSVSTLTIQRTQQEDSAVYLCASSSDRRYGYTFGSGTRLTVV.